A selection of T cell receptor beta chains follows, all from one sample in a study of cytomegalovirus exposure and HLA in healthy donors. Sequencing was performed with immunoSEQ multiplex PCR; in TCRdb, only in-frame clones are kept and a portion is missing. The sample lists around 220,000 clones; over 75% were seen once. The sample comprised PBMCs. The receptors were gathered from a girl under 10 years old in good health and CMV-seronegative. Both conserved end residues are part of each CDR3. Fields, in order: D gene, V gene, clone size, J gene, CDR3 DNA, CDR3 protein. The D gene is left open where the match is weak. Clone sizes are given selectively: once, few, many, or a class where the clone is expanded.

d_gene: -
v_gene: TRBV29-1
abundance: -
j_gene: TRBJ1-1
CDR3nt: TGCAGCGTTGCCCTCCAGTCGTCGAACACTGAAGCTTTCTTT
CDR3aa: CSVALQSSNTEAFF

d_gene: -
v_gene: TRBV6-6
abundance: -
j_gene: TRBJ1-1
CDR3nt: TGTGCCAGCTCCTCCCCCCAGGGTTGGACTGAAGCTTTCTTT
CDR3aa: CASSSPQGWTEAFF

d_gene: TRBD1
v_gene: TRBV2
abundance: few
j_gene: TRBJ1-1
CDR3nt: TGTGCCAGCAGTGACGGGACAGAGAGGGATACTGAAGCTTTCTTT
CDR3aa: CASSDGTERDTEAFF

d_gene: -
v_gene: TRBV5-1
abundance: -
j_gene: TRBJ2-7
CDR3nt: TGCGCCAGCAGCGTGTCAGGGGTAACCTACGAGCAGTACTTC
CDR3aa: CASSVSGVTYEQYF

d_gene: -
v_gene: TRBV19
abundance: -
j_gene: TRBJ1-1
CDR3nt: TGTGCCAGTAGTCCCCCCGGGGGGCGAAACACTGAAGCTTTCTTT
CDR3aa: CASSPPGGRNTEAFF

d_gene: TRBD2
v_gene: TRBV5-6
abundance: once
j_gene: TRBJ2-7
CDR3nt: TGTGCCAGCAGCATGGGACTAGCGGGGGACGAGCAGTACTTC
CDR3aa: CASSMGLAGDEQYF

d_gene: TRBD1
v_gene: TRBV13
abundance: -
j_gene: TRBJ2-4
CDR3nt: TGTGCCAGCAGCTTAGAACGACAGGGGGGGAAAAACATTCAGTACTTC
CDR3aa: CASSLERQGGKNIQYF

d_gene: -
v_gene: TRBV21-1
abundance: few
j_gene: TRBJ1-5
CDR3nt: TGTGCCAGCAGTAAAAAAGCCCCTCCAGGTCCGCCCCAGCATTTT
CDR3aa: CASSKKAPPGPPQHF

d_gene: TRBD2
v_gene: TRBV6-5
abundance: -
j_gene: TRBJ2-3
CDR3nt: TGTGCCAGCAGACCCGGACTAGCGGTAGATACGCAGTATTTT
CDR3aa: CASRPGLAVDTQYF

d_gene: -
v_gene: TRBV5-1
abundance: once
j_gene: TRBJ2-2
CDR3nt: TGCGCCAGCCAGACAGGCCCTGACACCGGGGAGCTGTTTTTT
CDR3aa: CASQTGPDTGELFF

d_gene: TRBD1
v_gene: TRBV5-4
abundance: few
j_gene: TRBJ2-7
CDR3nt: TGTGCCAGCGTTGACCGGACAGGGGTAGGCGAGCAGTACTTC
CDR3aa: CASVDRTGVGEQYF

d_gene: TRBD1
v_gene: TRBV30
abundance: -
j_gene: TRBJ1-2
CDR3nt: TGTGCCTGGAGGCCGGGACAGGGGTACTATGGCTACACCTTC
CDR3aa: CAWRPGQGYYGYTF

d_gene: TRBD2
v_gene: TRBV7-3
abundance: once
j_gene: TRBJ2-2
CDR3nt: TGTGCCAGCAGCTTGGGACTAGCGGGGGGGACTACCGGGGAGCTGTTTTTT
CDR3aa: CASSLGLAGGTTGELFF

d_gene: -
v_gene: TRBV6-5
abundance: -
j_gene: TRBJ1-2
CDR3nt: TGTGCCAGCAGTTACGGCAATCAGAACTATGGCTACACCTTC
CDR3aa: CASSYGNQNYGYTF

d_gene: -
v_gene: TRBV2
abundance: -
j_gene: TRBJ1-1
CDR3nt: TGTGCCAGCAGAAATGACGCCGCGGGGACCTCTGGAGCTTTCTTT
CDR3aa: CASRNDAAGTSGAFF

d_gene: -
v_gene: TRBV6-5
abundance: -
j_gene: TRBJ1-1
CDR3nt: TGTGCCAGCAGCTCCTTGACGGGGGGCACTGAAGCTTTCTTT
CDR3aa: CASSSLTGGTEAFF

d_gene: TRBD1
v_gene: TRBV30
abundance: -
j_gene: TRBJ1-1
CDR3nt: TGTGCCTGGAGAGACCAGGGGGGCACTGAAGCTTTCTTT
CDR3aa: CAWRDQGGTEAFF

d_gene: -
v_gene: TRBV6-4
abundance: -
j_gene: TRBJ2-1
CDR3nt: TGTGCCAGCAGTGCCACAGGGGAGGCCCAAGAGCAGTTCTTC
CDR3aa: CASSATGEAQEQFF

d_gene: -
v_gene: TRBV9
abundance: -
j_gene: TRBJ2-1
CDR3nt: TGTGCCAGCAGCTCCGGGACACCCTCCTACAATGAGCAGTTCTTC
CDR3aa: CASSSGTPSYNEQFF

d_gene: -
v_gene: TRBV7-8
abundance: -
j_gene: TRBJ2-2
CDR3nt: TGTGCCAGCAGCTTAGTTCGTACCGGGGAGCTGTTTTTT
CDR3aa: CASSLVRTGELFF

d_gene: -
v_gene: TRBV9
abundance: -
j_gene: TRBJ2-2
CDR3nt: TGTGCCAGCAGCGTCGGCGGAGGGGAAGCCGGGGAGCTGTTTTTT
CDR3aa: CASSVGGGEAGELFF

d_gene: -
v_gene: TRBV7-3
abundance: -
j_gene: TRBJ1-1
CDR3nt: TGTGCCAGCAGCTTAAGCCAGGGGACTGAAGCTTTCTTT
CDR3aa: CASSLSQGTEAFF

d_gene: TRBD1
v_gene: TRBV2
abundance: -
j_gene: TRBJ2-3
CDR3nt: TGTGCCAGCAGTTTGAACGGACAGGGGACCACAGATACGCAGTATTTT
CDR3aa: CASSLNGQGTTDTQYF

d_gene: -
v_gene: TRBV7-6
abundance: -
j_gene: TRBJ2-1
CDR3nt: TGTGCCAGCAGCCCGGGCAATGAGCAGTTCTTC
CDR3aa: CASSPGNEQFF

d_gene: TRBD2
v_gene: TRBV27
abundance: -
j_gene: TRBJ2-7
CDR3nt: TGTGCCAGCAGGATCTCCGGGACTAGCGGGGGATCCTACGAGCAGTACTTC
CDR3aa: CASRISGTSGGSYEQYF

d_gene: TRBD1
v_gene: TRBV27
abundance: -
j_gene: TRBJ2-5
CDR3nt: TGTGCCAGCAGTTTATCAGGGACAGGGCAGACCCAGTACTTC
CDR3aa: CASSLSGTGQTQYF

d_gene: TRBD1
v_gene: TRBV2
abundance: -
j_gene: TRBJ1-6
CDR3nt: TGTGCCAGCAGTGTGAGTAGCAGGGGGAATTCACCCCTCCACTTT
CDR3aa: CASSVSSRGNSPLHF

d_gene: -
v_gene: TRBV19
abundance: few
j_gene: TRBJ2-7
CDR3nt: TGTGCCAGTAGTCGATACGGGAGCGAGCAGTACTTC
CDR3aa: CASSRYGSEQYF

d_gene: TRBD1
v_gene: TRBV5-1
abundance: -
j_gene: TRBJ2-3
CDR3nt: TGCGCCAGCAGCTTGGAGGGGGCAGCCTCTCCAGATACGCAGTATTTT
CDR3aa: CASSLEGAASPDTQYF

d_gene: -
v_gene: TRBV2
abundance: -
j_gene: TRBJ2-5
CDR3nt: TGTGCCAGCAGTGAGGCTTACAAGACCCAGTACTTC
CDR3aa: CASSEAYKTQYF

d_gene: TRBD1
v_gene: TRBV7-6
abundance: once
j_gene: TRBJ1-1
CDR3nt: TGTGCCAGCAGCGAGGACAGGGGAGGTGAAGCTTTCTTT
CDR3aa: CASSEDRGGEAFF

d_gene: TRBD2
v_gene: TRBV7-3
abundance: -
j_gene: TRBJ2-5
CDR3nt: TGTGCCAGCAGCTTAGGGTTCGGAATCGGGGGGCAAGAGACCCAGTACTTC
CDR3aa: CASSLGFGIGGQETQYF

d_gene: -
v_gene: TRBV6-5
abundance: -
j_gene: TRBJ2-3
CDR3nt: TGTGCCAGCAGTTACGGCCCAGGGGTCACAGATACGCAGTATTTT
CDR3aa: CASSYGPGVTDTQYF

d_gene: -
v_gene: TRBV25-1
abundance: once
j_gene: TRBJ2-3
CDR3nt: TGTGCCAGCAGTGAGCGGGGCAGAAAAGAAACCACAGATACGCAGTATTTT
CDR3aa: CASSERGRKETTDTQYF

d_gene: TRBD1
v_gene: TRBV28
abundance: -
j_gene: TRBJ1-1
CDR3nt: TGTGCCAGCAGACCCCCCGTGGGACAGTTGAACACTGAAGCTTTCTTT
CDR3aa: CASRPPVGQLNTEAFF

d_gene: -
v_gene: TRBV6-1
abundance: -
j_gene: TRBJ2-3
CDR3nt: TGTGCCAGCAGTGTTCTAGCCCCTAGCACAGATACGCAGTATTTT
CDR3aa: CASSVLAPSTDTQYF

d_gene: -
v_gene: TRBV5-4
abundance: -
j_gene: TRBJ1-1
CDR3nt: TGTGCCAGCAGCTTTTTCGGAGGGGTCGGAGCTTTCTTT
CDR3aa: CASSFFGGVGAFF

d_gene: -
v_gene: TRBV7-9
abundance: -
j_gene: TRBJ1-4
CDR3nt: TGTGCCAGCAGCTTAGCGGCGGGGGTTATTACAACTAATGAAAAACTGTTTTTT
CDR3aa: CASSLAAGVITTNEKLFF

d_gene: -
v_gene: TRBV6-6
abundance: -
j_gene: TRBJ1-2
CDR3nt: TGTGCCAGCAGTCCTGGACAGATTTCTAACTATGGCTACACCTTC
CDR3aa: CASSPGQISNYGYTF

d_gene: -
v_gene: TRBV6-1
abundance: -
j_gene: TRBJ1-1
CDR3nt: TGTGCCAGCAGTGAAGCGTGGGGAGACGCTGAAGCTTTCTTT
CDR3aa: CASSEAWGDAEAFF

d_gene: -
v_gene: TRBV5-4
abundance: -
j_gene: TRBJ2-5
CDR3nt: TGTGCCAGCAGCTGGGCCGGGGGTTTGTTAGGGGAGACCCAGTACTTC
CDR3aa: CASSWAGGLLGETQYF

d_gene: TRBD1
v_gene: TRBV5-4
abundance: -
j_gene: TRBJ1-2
CDR3nt: TGTGCCAGCAGCTCGACAGGGAACTATGGCTACACCTTC
CDR3aa: CASSSTGNYGYTF

d_gene: -
v_gene: TRBV27
abundance: -
j_gene: TRBJ2-7
CDR3nt: TGTGCCAGCAGTTTGGGCAGAAGCTACGAGCAGTACTTC
CDR3aa: CASSLGRSYEQYF

d_gene: TRBD1
v_gene: TRBV2
abundance: -
j_gene: TRBJ1-6
CDR3nt: TGTGCCAGCCACCGGGACAGGGACCTCTCCTATAATTCACCCCTCCACTTT
CDR3aa: CASHRDRDLSYNSPLHF

d_gene: -
v_gene: TRBV6-6
abundance: -
j_gene: TRBJ1-3
CDR3nt: TGTGCCAGTACAGGACACTCTGGAAACACCATATATTTT
CDR3aa: CASTGHSGNTIYF

d_gene: TRBD1
v_gene: TRBV19
abundance: few
j_gene: TRBJ2-1
CDR3nt: TGTGCCAGTAACCCGGGACAGACCTACAATGAGCAGTTCTTC
CDR3aa: CASNPGQTYNEQFF

d_gene: -
v_gene: TRBV2
abundance: -
j_gene: TRBJ2-7
CDR3nt: TGTGCCAGCACCGTTACCTACGAGCAGTACTTC
CDR3aa: CASTVTYEQYF

d_gene: -
v_gene: TRBV9
abundance: -
j_gene: TRBJ2-1
CDR3nt: TGTGCCAGCAGCGAGGGAGTTTCAAATGAGCAGTTCTTC
CDR3aa: CASSEGVSNEQFF

d_gene: -
v_gene: TRBV2
abundance: few
j_gene: TRBJ1-6
CDR3nt: TGTGCCAGCAGTGAAGGTGATCACAGAATTTCACCCCTCCACTTT
CDR3aa: CASSEGDHRISPLHF

d_gene: TRBD2
v_gene: TRBV12-5
abundance: -
j_gene: TRBJ2-1
CDR3nt: TGTGCTAGTGGACTAGCGGGGAGCTCCTACAATGAGCAGTTCTTC
CDR3aa: CASGLAGSSYNEQFF

d_gene: TRBD2
v_gene: TRBV9
abundance: -
j_gene: TRBJ2-7
CDR3nt: TGTGCCAGCAGCGTAGAGGAGCGGGGCGAGCAGTACTTC
CDR3aa: CASSVEERGEQYF

d_gene: -
v_gene: TRBV19
abundance: few
j_gene: TRBJ1-1
CDR3nt: TGTGCCAGTAGTAGAGAACAGGGTAGGTCTCCTGAAGCTTTCTTT
CDR3aa: CASSREQGRSPEAFF

d_gene: TRBD2
v_gene: TRBV5-6
abundance: -
j_gene: TRBJ2-1
CDR3nt: TGTGCCAGCAGCTTGGTATCGGGGGGACGCGAGCAGTTCTTC
CDR3aa: CASSLVSGGREQFF

d_gene: TRBD1
v_gene: TRBV5-1
abundance: -
j_gene: TRBJ2-1
CDR3nt: TGCGCCAGCAGCCATCTACAGGGGGGACAGTTCTTC
CDR3aa: CASSHLQGGQFF

d_gene: TRBD2
v_gene: TRBV4-1
abundance: once
j_gene: TRBJ2-3
CDR3nt: TGCGCCAGCAGCCAAGGCCTAGCGGGGGGGTCAGATACGCAGTATTTT
CDR3aa: CASSQGLAGGSDTQYF

d_gene: TRBD1
v_gene: TRBV2
abundance: -
j_gene: TRBJ1-3
CDR3nt: TGTGCCAGCAGATGGGGAATTGGGACAGCAGGAAACACCATATATTTT
CDR3aa: CASRWGIGTAGNTIYF

d_gene: TRBD2
v_gene: TRBV5-4
abundance: -
j_gene: TRBJ2-5
CDR3nt: TGTGCCAGCAGCCAAAATAGCGGGGGGGCCTCAGAGACCCAGTACTTC
CDR3aa: CASSQNSGGASETQYF

d_gene: -
v_gene: TRBV7-9
abundance: once
j_gene: TRBJ2-7
CDR3nt: TGTGCCAGCAGCTTACCGAGTGGACTCGAGCAGTACTTC
CDR3aa: CASSLPSGLEQYF

d_gene: TRBD1
v_gene: TRBV7-8
abundance: -
j_gene: TRBJ1-1
CDR3nt: TGTGCCAGCAGTCGTGACAGGGGTACTGAAGCTTTCTTT
CDR3aa: CASSRDRGTEAFF